The entry that follows covers one T cell receptor beta chain sequence. This clone has just a few counts. No cognate antigen has been identified for it. The record has no base qualities; no much larger clone is one base away. Patients with a history of autoimmune disease or receiving systemic immunosuppression were excluded from the trial. Peripheral blood for TCR sequencing was collected from all dose cohorts at baseline, on cycle 4 day 1, and on cycle 7 day 1. The samples were taken from a phase I, first-in-human, multicenter, open-label dose-escalation trial of ivuxolimab. Adults with locally advanced or metastatic melanoma, renal cell carcinoma, hepatocellular carcinoma or head and neck squamous cell carcinoma were enrolled in the trial. CD4+ and CD8+ T cells were sorted separately from peripheral blood before TCR sequencing. For sequencing of the TCRbeta CDR3 region, genomic DNA was extracted from the sorted cells. The immunoSEQ Assay was used for sequencing of TCRbeta CDR3 regions. TCRdb mirrors the immuneACCESS table, restricted to in-frame sequences. Some clones are absent from its copies; in checked studies, under half trace to an unresolved V gene, and the reason for the others is unknown. A total of around 56,000 clones appear in this sample, 82% of them only once. The ten largest clonotypes hold almost 1.5% of the sample.

The data derive from a study of OX40 agonist ivuxolimab in advanced cancers. With respect to the entire study: Ivuxolimab was an agonistic, fully human IgG2 monoclonal antibody directed against OX40 (CD134), a costimulatory receptor. Partial responses were achieved by three dose-escalation patients, of whom one had hepatocellular carcinoma and two had cutaneous melanoma. Intravenous ivuxolimab was administered to patients every 2 weeks at six dose levels: 0.01, 0.1, 0.3, 1.5, 3 and 10 mg/kg. Prior anti-PD-1, anti-PD-L1 or anti-CTLA-4 therapy was permitted, and checkpoint inhibitors had been received by more than 35% of dose-escalation patients. In the dose-escalation cohort, 82.7% of patients were male, and the mean age was approximately 60 years, with a range of 23 to 79. The point of sequencing TCRbeta in the periphery was to test whether ivuxolimab changed TCR sequence diversity and drove clonal T-cell expansion. Of the 50 or so patients in dose escalation, around 19 had hepatocellular carcinoma, around 15 had melanoma, 9 had renal cell carcinoma and 9 had head and neck cancer. The monotherapy dose-escalation portion (N ≈ 52 patients) of the phase I ivuxolimab trial is reported in the paper.

The research as a whole found: Partial responders in the 0.1-3.0 mg/kg groups had among the lowest normalized peripheral clonal expansion, especially among CD8+ T cells. At doses of 0.1 to 3.0 mg/kg, clonal expansion of both CD4+ and CD8+ T cells in blood was seen between baseline and week 6. On average, CD8+ T cells showed more expanded clones than CD4+ T cells after ivuxolimab. Which antigens the clonally expanded peripheral T cells were specific for was not determined. Low levels of normalized T-cell clonal expansion were also seen in some patients who did not respond.

V and J are trimmed by 6 bases and 8 bases, and the gene matches miss 5 bases of the junction. Including the terminal cysteine and phenylalanine, the CDR3 comprises 13 residues. Just the 39-base CDR3 DNA is kept, in frame starting at base 1. CDR1 MNHEY and CDR2 SVGAGI were looked up in the germline V gene. Sample: CD4+ or CD8+ T cells sorted from blood, taken in a trial of the OX40 agonist ivuxolimab. The sequence links TRBV6-5 to TRBJ1-2; 11 of the junction bases match TRBD1. The source is an adult with an advanced solid tumor such as melanoma, head and neck, liver or kidney cancer. CDR3 sequence: CASRPRTGGGYTF. The nucleotides read TGTGCCAGCAGGCCACGGACAGGGGGCGGCTACACCTTC.